This T cell receptor (beta chain) emerged from a study of beta chain features in type 1 diabetes. As for the study in general: The samples had approximately 100,000,000 sorted cells examined in all.

Germline lookup yields CDR1 SQVTM and CDR2 ANQGSEA. V shed 5 bases and J 4 bases; nucleotides not matched to a gene: 5. This CDR3 has 14 residues. A word on this clone: Its matching antigen is unknown. Other DNA sequences in the sample encode the same CDR3.

Study-wide findings and caveats: Highly expressing activated T cells could be over-counted with a cDNA template. TCRB CDR3s were moderately but significantly shorter in Type 1 diabetes patients in all four CD4+ subsets.

Expressed TCRB transcripts were sequenced, since all the RNA that had been isolated was reverse transcribed. Reads from naive, central memory and regulatory T cell samples averaged around 3.6 million. Libraries were prepared by immunoSEQ multiplex PCR; TCRdb keeps only in-frame clonotypes and omits some of them. The profile shows about half a million clones, roughly 10% of them singletons. Source material: naive CD4+ T cells from blood. This receptor was obtained from a woman aged 18 to 35 in good health. This chain links TRBV29-1 with TRBJ2-7; 13 bases align to TRBD2. In nucleotides, the CDR3 is TGCAGCGTTCGAACTAGCGGGAGGGGATACGAGCAGTACTTC. This sequence encodes CSVRTSGRGYEQYF.